Listed below are T cell receptor beta chains from one sample, sequenced in a study of blood T cell repertoires in COVID-19. Libraries were prepared by immunoSEQ multiplex PCR; TCRdb keeps only in-frame clonotypes and omits some of them. The table lists 140,000 to 150,000 clones, 88% of them singletons, with about 2.1% in the top ten. Sequencing used peripheral blood. The receptors stem from a human donor in a cohort sampled during active COVID-19. CDR3s leave out the opening cysteine and the closing phenylalanine or tryptophan. Each record gives: D gene, V gene, CDR3 length, CDR3 protein. D genes are given only for firm matches.

>TRBD1|TRBV18|15
ASSPSPRRTGGNTIY
>TRBD2|TRBV4-1|14
ASSFTSGGAADTQY
>TRBD1|TRBV5-1|14
ASSSRPGQGLYEQY
>.|TRBV11-2|13
ASRPALEREAPLH
>TRBD2|TRBV7-2|14
ASSPRMGGGYNEQF
>.|TRBV4-3|13
ASSQELLAGVEQY
>.|TRBV18|11
ASSLEEDYEQY
>.|TRBV2|12
ASRRGGPNTEAF
>TRBD2|TRBV4-3|13
ASSQVSAGAYEQY
>.|TRBV9|12
ASSVRGSGNTIY
>.|TRBV11-2|16
ASSRGINPGRTSDEQY
>TRBD2|TRBV7-9|13
ASNEVSGNLNEQF
>.|TRBV5-1|14
ASSLQGFANTGELF
>.|TRBV30|11
AWTSGVSNEQY
>.|TRBV4-3|12
ASSQGLSNQPQH
>.|TRBV7-9|12
ASSLPLGGTEAF
>.|TRBV12-3/TRBV12-4|11
ASSLDINYGYT
>.|TRBV15|14
ATSRAVTDPNEKLF
>.|TRBV28|10
ASSLILEGYT
>TRBD2|TRBV6-1|14
ASSALGLASSDTQY
>.|TRBV15|12
ATSRGGSGNTIY
>TRBD2|TRBV5-1|16
ASSLGVTSGDLQDTQY
>.|TRBV6-5|11
ASRPGHRETQY